This T cell receptor (beta chain) appears in the sequencing data of a study of OX40 agonist ivuxolimab in advanced cancers. Whole-study context: Patients undergoing dose escalation presented with hepatocellular carcinoma, melanoma, renal cell or head and neck cancer.

Per the germline V gene, CDR1 is SGHTA and CDR2 is FQGNSA. Trimming at V came to 11 bases and at J to 4 bases, leaving 12 bases not matched to a gene. The CDR3 spans 14 residues. Using immunoSEQ multiplex PCR, the repertoire was profiled, and TCRdb retains in-frame clones only, with some absent. Here the sample spans about 62,000 clones, about 85% being singletons. The rearrangement uses TRBV7-2 and TRBJ2-5; 8 bases fit TRBD2. Sequencing was performed on CD4+ or CD8+ T cells sorted from blood, taken in a trial of the OX40 agonist ivuxolimab. The TCR comes from an adult with an advanced solid tumor such as melanoma, head and neck, liver or kidney cancer. The CDR3 sequence is CAGRRSGARETQYF. The CDR3 region has the DNA TGTGCCGGCCGACGTAGCGGGGCACGAGAGACCCAGTACTTC. The full variable domain, rest sourced from reference TRBV7-2 and TRBJ2-5, is GAGVSQSPSNKVTEKGKDVELRCDPISGHTALYWYRQSLGQGLEFLIYFQGNSAPDKSGLPSDRFSAERTGGSVSTLTIQRTQQEDSAVYLCAGRRSGARETQYFGPGTRLLVL.